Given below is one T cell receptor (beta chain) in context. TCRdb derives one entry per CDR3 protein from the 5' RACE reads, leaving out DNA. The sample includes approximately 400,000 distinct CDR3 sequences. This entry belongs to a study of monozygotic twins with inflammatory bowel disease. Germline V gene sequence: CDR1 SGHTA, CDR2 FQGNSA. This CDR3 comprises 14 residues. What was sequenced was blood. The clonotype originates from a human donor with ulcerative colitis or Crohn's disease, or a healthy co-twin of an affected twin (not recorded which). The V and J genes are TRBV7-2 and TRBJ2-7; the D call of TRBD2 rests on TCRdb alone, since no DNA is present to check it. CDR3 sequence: CASSFLAGAYEQYF.